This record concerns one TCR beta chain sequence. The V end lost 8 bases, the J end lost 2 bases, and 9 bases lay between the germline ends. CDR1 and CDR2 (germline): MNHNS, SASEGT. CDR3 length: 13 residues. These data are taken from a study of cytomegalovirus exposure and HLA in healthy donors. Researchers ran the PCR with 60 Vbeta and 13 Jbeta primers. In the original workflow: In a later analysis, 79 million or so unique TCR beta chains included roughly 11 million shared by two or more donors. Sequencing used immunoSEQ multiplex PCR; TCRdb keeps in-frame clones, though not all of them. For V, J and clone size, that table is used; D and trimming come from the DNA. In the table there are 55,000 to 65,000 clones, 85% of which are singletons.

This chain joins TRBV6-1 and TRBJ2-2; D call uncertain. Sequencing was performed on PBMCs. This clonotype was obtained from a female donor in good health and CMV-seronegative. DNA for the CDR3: TGTGCCAGCGCGTTCTCTAACACCGGGGAGCTGTTTTTT. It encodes CASAFSNTGELFF.